The 2 T cell receptor beta chains reported below all come from one sample, sequenced in a study of cytomegalovirus exposure and HLA in healthy donors (dated by TCRdb to about 2017). Libraries were built with the immunoSEQ multiplex PCR assay. For the multiplex PCR, a mixture combining 60 forward primers for TCR Vbeta segments and 13 reverse primers for TCR Jbeta segments was used. TCRdb re-hosts the immuneACCESS table, in-frame sequences only. Its copies lack some clones; in the studies checked, an unresolved V gene accounts for under half of them, and the cause for the rest is not known. The sample data list 150,000 or so clones, and around 74% of these were observed just once. The top ten constitute around 1.5% of the sample. The sequenced sample consisted of PBMCs. The source is a woman in her twenties or thirties in good health and CMV-seronegative.

This rearrangement joins TRBV5-4 to TRBJ2-1; TRBD2 matches 9 bases. Germline lookup yields CDR1 SGHNT and CDR2 YYREEE (reference sequence). This CDR3 has 15 amino acids. J was trimmed by 9 bases and V by 0 bases; bases with no gene match: 7. CDR3 coding DNA: TGTGCCAGCAGCTTGGAGGGCGCGGGGGGGCTTGAGCAGTTCTTC. This encodes CASSLEGAGGLEQFF.

The chain is built from TRBV5-1 and TRBJ1-6; maybe TRBD1 (5 bases). The CDR3 has 16 amino acids. Deletions cut 4 bases from V and 7 bases from J, with 18 bases between. CDR1 is SGHRS and CDR2 is YFSETQ in the germline V gene. In nucleotides, the CDR3 is TGCGCCAGCAGCCCCGCGGGTCAGGGAGGGAATTCACCCCTCCACTTT. Residues: CASSPAGQGGNSPLHF. Full variable domain (missing parts from reference TRBV5-1 and TRBJ1-6): KAGVTQTPRYLIKTRGQQVTLSCSPISGHRSVSWYQQTPGQGLQFLFEYFSETQRNKGNFPGRFSGRQFSNSRSEMNVSTLELGDSALYLCASSPAGQGGNSPLHFGNGTRLTVT.